The 21 T cell receptor beta chains below all came from one sample that was sequenced in a study of cytomegalovirus exposure and HLA in healthy donors. The primer mix had 60 Vbeta and 13 Jbeta primers. Assay used: immunoSEQ multiplex PCR; TCRdb lists only in-frame clones, some missing. This table holds around 150,000 clones, 80% found once. The sequenced sample consisted of PBMCs. These receptors were obtained from a man younger than 45 in good health and CMV-seronegative.

This sequence joins TRBV18 and TRBJ1-1; no clear D. This CDR3 contains 16 residues. With 2 bases removed from V and 1 base from J, the gap between germline ends came to 14 bases. Per the germline V gene, CDR1 is KGHSH and CDR2 is LQKENI. CDR3 region: CASSPFSPHQNTEAFF. CDR3 coding DNA: TGTGCCAGCTCACCATTTTCCCCCCATCAGAACACTGAAGCTTTCTTT.

The genes are TRBV11-2 and TRBJ2-1; 10 bases are a match to TRBD2. CDR1 is SGHAT and CDR2 is FQNNGV in the germline V gene. This CDR3 region has 15 residues. V was clipped by 5 bases and J by 3 bases; unmatched bases: 4. The CDR3: CASSPTSGIYNEQFF. CDR3 DNA: TGTGCCAGCAGCCCCACTAGCGGGATCTACAATGAGCAGTTCTTC.

The chain is built from TRBV28 and TRBJ1-1; a weak D match, TRBD1 (5 bases). Germline CDR1 is MDHEN and CDR2 is SYDVKM. V dropped 6 bases and J dropped 1 base, with 12 bases sitting between them. The CDR3 spans 14 residues. The CDR3 loop reads CASRAGLKNTEAFF. The CDR3 DNA reads as TGTGCCAGCAGGGCGGGACTGAAGAACACTGAAGCTTTCTTT.

This sequence joins TRBV27 and TRBJ1-2, with D unresolved. With 4 bases removed from V and 3 bases from J, the gap between germline ends came to 9 bases. The CDR3 runs 13 residues. Germline CDR1 is MNHEY and CDR2 is SMNVEV (reference sequence). DNA for the CDR3: TGTGCCAGCAGTTCGGGAGGTTACTATGGCTACACCTTC. Protein product: CASSSGGYYGYTF.

The J gene is TRBJ1-5, the V gene TRBV7-2, with D maybe TRBD1 (6 bases). Trimming stripped 0 bases from V and 2 bases from J, with 11 bases between. Germline lookup yields CDR1 SGHTA and CDR2 FQGNSA. This CDR3 spans 16 amino acids. CDR3 amino acids: CASSLAGRGGNQPQHF. CDR3 nucleotide sequence: TGTGCCAGCAGCTTAGCGGGCAGGGGAGGCAATCAGCCCCAGCATTTT.

J is TRBJ1-2 and V is TRBV18; 7 bases map to TRBD1. This CDR3 contains 15 residues. The ends lost 2 bases at V and 4 bases at J; junction bases unmatched: 7. Germline CDR1 KGHSH, CDR2 LQKENI. The CDR3 DNA reads as TGTGCCAGCTCACCAACAGGGGCCTTTTTCTATGGCTACACCTTC. Translating it yields CASSPTGAFFYGYTF.

This rearrangement joins TRBV6-1 to TRBJ1-1, with D uncertain. Trimming pared 4 bases from V and 1 base from J, leaving 7 bases between. Germline CDR1 is MNHNS and CDR2 is SASEGT. This CDR3 region has 13 residues. The DNA for the CDR3 is TGTGCCAGCAGTGTTCACAGGAACACTGAAGCTTTCTTT. It yields the protein CASSVHRNTEAFF.

The chain has TRBV18 and TRBJ1-1; no reliable D call. Germline V gives CDR1 KGHSH, CDR2 LQKENI. This CDR3 is built from 15 residues. Trimming took 2 bases from V and 8 from J, leaving 18 bases between them. In DNA, the CDR3 is TGTGCCAGCTCACCAATCGTAGGACTAGAGGGAGAAGCTTTCTTT. This codes for CASSPIVGLEGEAFF.

This rearrangement joins TRBV28 to TRBJ2-7, with TRBD1 identical over 9 bases. V dropped 6 bases and J dropped 6; count of bases not matched to a gene: 12. Germline CDR1 reads MDHEN; CDR2 reads SYDVKM. This CDR3 spans 15 amino acids. The CDR3 protein is CASRTPGQGQGEQYF. CDR3 nucleotides: TGTGCCAGCAGAACCCCGGGACAGGGACAGGGCGAGCAGTACTTC.

This clone appeared a few times. The chain carries TRBV6-1 and TRBJ1-1; possible D gene TRBD1, 5 bases. Germline values: CDR1 MNHNS, CDR2 SASEGT. Between the trimmed V and J ends, which lost 7 bases and 7 bases, there was a span of 10 bases. The CDR3 length is 11 residues. The DNA for the CDR3 is TGTGCCAGCACACGGGGGTTTGAAGCTTTCTTT. Its translation: CASTRGFEAFF.

The rearrangement links TRBV2 to TRBJ2-3, with D possibly matching TRBD1 (6 bases). Trimming took 6 bases from V and 5 from J, leaving 15 bases between them. The CDR3 is 14 amino acids. Germline loops: CDR1 SNHLY, CDR2 FYNNEI. The CDR3 DNA is TGTGCCAGCAGGCGCACAGGGAGAGTAGATACGCAGTATTTT. This sequence encodes CASRRTGRVDTQYF.

The V gene is TRBV7-9, the J gene TRBJ1-4; 8 bases are a match to TRBD1. The CDR3 totals 15 residues. Germline CDR1 SEHNR, CDR2 FQNEAQ (reference sequence). Trimming cost V 6 bases and J 6 bases; bases outside gene matches: 9. The CDR3 reads CASSSQGAGYEKLFF. The DNA for the CDR3 is TGTGCCAGCAGTTCTCAGGGGGCTGGGTATGAAAAACTGTTTTTT.

The genes are TRBV29-1 and TRBJ2-7; tentative D call: TRBD2 (6 bases). This CDR3 region has 13 residues. The V gene's germline CDR1 is SQVTM and CDR2 ANQGSEA. Trimming stripped 4 bases from V and 2 bases from J, with 12 bases between. The CDR3 sequence: CSVARGGTYEQYF. The CDR3 coding sequence is TGCAGCGTTGCGCGGGGCGGGACCTACGAGCAGTACTTC.

This clone turned up a few times. This chain uses TRBV5-4 with TRBJ1-2; TRBD1 matches at 12 bases. The germline CDR1 and CDR2 sequences are SGHNT and YYREEE (reference sequence). This CDR3 is built from 15 residues. Trimming cost V 4 bases and J 8 bases; bases outside gene matches: 9. CDR3 protein: CASSPGGQGALGYTF. CDR3 in DNA: TGTGCCAGCAGCCCAGGGGGACAGGGGGCGCTCGGCTACACCTTC. Complete variable domain (other parts from reference TRBV5-4 and TRBJ1-2): ETGVTQSPTHLIKTRGQQVTLRCSSQSGHNTVSWYQQALGQGPQFIFQYYREEENGRGNFPPRFSGLQFPNYSSELNVNALELDDSALYLCASSPGGQGALGYTFGSGTRLTVV.

The rearrangement links TRBV6-1 to TRBJ1-3; D ambiguous. CDR1 is MNHNS, CDR2 SASEGT, per germline. This CDR3 has 15 residues. V was trimmed by 6 bases and J by 2 bases, leaving 14 bases between them. The CDR3 bases are TGTGCCAGCAGAGCTTTCTCTAACCCTGGAAACACCATATATTTT. It translates to CASRAFSNPGNTIYF.

The chain carries TRBV25-1 and TRBJ2-2; the match to TRBD2 covers 8 bases. The CDR3 contains 17 residues. CDR1 and CDR2 (germline): MGHDK, SYGVNS. Trimming at V came to 1 base and at J to 2 bases, leaving 6 bases not matched to a gene. CDR3 in amino acids: CASSESRTSSNTGELFF. As DNA, the CDR3 is TGTGCCAGCAGTGAATCTCGGACTAGCTCAAACACCGGGGAGCTGTTTTTT.

The rearrangement uses TRBV11-1 and TRBJ2-1, with TRBD1 identical over 10 bases. Trimming at V came to 3 bases and at J to 7 bases, leaving 6 bases not matched to a gene. The CDR3 length is 15 residues. Germline V gene sequence: CDR1 SGHAT, CDR2 FQDESV (reference sequence). The CDR3 nucleotides read TGTGCCAGCAGCTTGACAGGGGGCGTGGGGAATGAGCAGTTCTTC. Its translation is CASSLTGGVGNEQFF.

V and J are TRBV10-1 and TRBJ2-7, with D perhaps matching TRBD2 (6 bases). The ends were cut back, 3 bases at V and 2 bases at J, with 11 bases in the middle. The germline CDR1 and CDR2 sequences are WNHNN and SYGVQD (reference sequence). This CDR3 spans 14 amino acids. This CDR3 reads CASSDSRRAYEQYF. The CDR3 DNA follows: TGCGCCAGCAGTGACTCGCGGAGGGCCTACGAGCAGTACTTC.

This chain uses TRBV18 with TRBJ2-7; 9 nucleotides match TRBD2. The ends lost 4 bases at V and 6 bases at J; junction bases unmatched: 10. Germline CDR1 is KGHSH and CDR2 is LQKENI. The CDR3 is made up of 15 amino acids. CDR3 protein: CASSLFGREGGEQYF. The DNA of the CDR3 is TGTGCCAGCTCACTCTTCGGGCGGGAGGGAGGCGAGCAGTACTTC. Together with reference TRBV18 and TRBJ2-7, the CDR3 gives the full variable domain: NAGVMQNPRHLVRRRGQEARLRCSPMKGHSHVYWYRQLPEEGLKFMVYLQKENIIDESGMPKERFSAEFPKEGPSILRIQQVVRGDSAAYFCASSLFGREGGEQYFGPGTRLTVT.

The sample holds a few counts of this clone. This chain connects TRBV30 to TRBJ1-5; D uncertain. V gave up 2 bases and J gave up 0 bases, with 5 bases separating them. This CDR3 region has 13 residues. The germline CDR1 and CDR2 sequences are GTSNPN and SVGIG (reference sequence). CDR3 sequence: CAWSLGSNQPQHF. CDR3 DNA: TGTGCCTGGAGTCTCGGTAGCAATCAGCCCCAGCATTTT.

This clone came up a few times. J is TRBJ2-2 and V is TRBV2, with TRBD2 identical over 7 bases. The CDR3 is made up of 16 amino acids. V shed 7 bases and J 2 bases; nucleotides not matched to a gene: 10. CDR1 and CDR2 (germline): SNHLY, FYNNEI. The CDR3 reads CASTSERGLNTGELFF. DNA of the CDR3: TGTGCCAGCACCTCCGAGCGGGGACTAAACACCGGGGAGCTGTTTTTT.